This T cell receptor beta chain was recorded in a study of blood T cell repertoires in COVID-19. J gave up 4 bases and V 2 bases, and 13 bases lay outside the gene matches. Germline V gene sequence: CDR1 MNHEY, CDR2 SVGEGT. CDR3 length equals 18 residues. Original methodology: Amplification of reference gene primers was used by the study to estimate nucleated cell counts. Sequencing was performed with immunoSEQ multiplex PCR; in TCRdb, only in-frame clones are kept and a portion is missing. V, J and clone size are those of that table, while D and trimming were read from the DNA. Of about 180,000 clones detected, approximately 80% appear once; the ten largest clones hold about 1.6%.

Sequenced: peripheral blood. The receptor comes from a human donor in a cohort sampled during active COVID-19. This rearrangement joins TRBV6-2 or TRBV6-3 to TRBJ2-3; 9 positions agree with TRBD1. Here the CDR3 DNA reads TGTGCCAGCAGTTACATCTACCCCCGGGACAGGGCCTCAGATACGCAGTATTTT. This sequence encodes CASSYIYPRDRASDTQYF.